This T cell receptor beta chain was sequenced for a study of T cells in Graves' hyperthyroidism and ophthalmopathy. The table lists this clonotype with a count of one. Amplified TCR beta CDR3 regions derived from RNA transcripts. HTBI primers were used for first-round RT-PCR of the TCR CDR3. Each CDR3 protein is one row after TCRdb ran MiXCR on the multiplex PCR reads. This table holds over 500,000 distinct CDR3 sequences, 46% found once. The CDR3 consists of 16 residues. Germline V CDR1 and CDR2: MGHDK, SYGVNS. Trimming took 1 base from V and 6 from J, leaving 15 bases between them. What was sequenced was peripheral blood or thyroid tissue (not recorded which). This sequence originates from an adult woman with Graves' disease, either hyperthyroidism or ophthalmopathy (not recorded which). The chain links TRBV25-1 to TRBJ2-2; D perhaps matches TRBD2 (5 bases). The CDR3 loop is CASSEWETSLAGELFF. DNA of the CDR3: TGTGCCAGCAGTGAATGGGAAACTAGTCTGGCCGGGGAGCTGTTTTTT.